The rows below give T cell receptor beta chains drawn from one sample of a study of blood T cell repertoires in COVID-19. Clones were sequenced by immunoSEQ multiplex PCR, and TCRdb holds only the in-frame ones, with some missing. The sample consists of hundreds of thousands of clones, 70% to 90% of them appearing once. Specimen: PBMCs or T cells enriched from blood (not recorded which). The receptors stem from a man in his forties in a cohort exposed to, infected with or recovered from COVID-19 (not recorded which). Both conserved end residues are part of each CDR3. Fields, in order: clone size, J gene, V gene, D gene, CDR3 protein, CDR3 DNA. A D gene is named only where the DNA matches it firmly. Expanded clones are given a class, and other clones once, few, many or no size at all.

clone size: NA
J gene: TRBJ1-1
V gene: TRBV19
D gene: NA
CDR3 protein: CASSMLGGNTEAFF
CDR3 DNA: TGTGCCAGTAGTATGTTGGGGGGGAACACTGAAGCTTTCTTT

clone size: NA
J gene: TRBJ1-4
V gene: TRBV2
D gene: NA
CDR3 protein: CASSADSARNEKLFF
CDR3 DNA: TGTGCCAGCAGTGCCGACAGTGCTCGTAATGAAAAACTGTTTTTT

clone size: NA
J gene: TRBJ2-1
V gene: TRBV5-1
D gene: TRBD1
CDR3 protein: CASSSMTGGNEQFF
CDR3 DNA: TGCGCCAGCAGCTCAATGACAGGGGGCAATGAGCAGTTCTTC

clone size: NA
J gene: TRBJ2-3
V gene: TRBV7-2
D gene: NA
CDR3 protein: CASSPYTDTQYF
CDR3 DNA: TGTGCCAGCAGCCCGTACACAGATACGCAGTATTTT

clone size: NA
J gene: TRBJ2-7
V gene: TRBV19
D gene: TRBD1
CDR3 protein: CASSTRQGASYEQYF
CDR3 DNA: TGTGCCAGTAGTACGCGACAGGGGGCGTCCTACGAGCAGTACTTC

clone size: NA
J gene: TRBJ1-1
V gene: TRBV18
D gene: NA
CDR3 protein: CASSTGGDTEAFF
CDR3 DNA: TGTGCCAGCTCAACCGGGGGGGACACTGAAGCTTTCTTT

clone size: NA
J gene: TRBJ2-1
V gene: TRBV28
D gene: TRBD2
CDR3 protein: CATRTTSGRGNEQFF
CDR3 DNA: TGTGCCACCCGGACGACTAGCGGGAGGGGAAATGAGCAGTTCTTC

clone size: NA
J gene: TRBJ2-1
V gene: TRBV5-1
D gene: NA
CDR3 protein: CASSLAGDNSYNEQFF
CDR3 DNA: TGCGCCAGCAGCTTGGCCGGGGACAACTCCTACAATGAGCAGTTCTTC

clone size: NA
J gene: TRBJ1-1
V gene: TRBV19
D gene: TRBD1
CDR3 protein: CASSRDRAKNTEAFF
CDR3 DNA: TGTGCCAGTAGTCGGGACAGGGCGAAAAACACTGAAGCTTTCTTT

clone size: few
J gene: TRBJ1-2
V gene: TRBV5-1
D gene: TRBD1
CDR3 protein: CASSLEAGGAGGYTF
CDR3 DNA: TGCGCCAGCAGCTTGGAGGCAGGGGGCGCGGGGGGCTACACCTTC

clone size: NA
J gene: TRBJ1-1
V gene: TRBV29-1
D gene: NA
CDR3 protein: CSVVRDSTEAFF
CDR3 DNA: TGCAGCGTTGTCCGAGATTCTACTGAAGCTTTCTTT

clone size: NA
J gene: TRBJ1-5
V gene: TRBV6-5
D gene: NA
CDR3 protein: CASSSQVGNQPQHF
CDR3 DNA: TGTGCCAGCAGTTCCCAGGTGGGCAATCAGCCCCAGCATTTT

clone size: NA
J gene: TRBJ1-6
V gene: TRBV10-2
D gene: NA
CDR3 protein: CASSESEAARIYNSPLHF
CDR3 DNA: TGCGCCAGCAGTGAGTCGGAGGCGGCTCGTATCTATAATTCACCCCTCCACTTT

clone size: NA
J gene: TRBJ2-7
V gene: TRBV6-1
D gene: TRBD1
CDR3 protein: CASSEALGTAPRSYEQYF
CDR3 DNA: TGTGCCAGCAGTGAAGCGCTTGGGACAGCTCCACGCTCCTACGAGCAGTACTTC

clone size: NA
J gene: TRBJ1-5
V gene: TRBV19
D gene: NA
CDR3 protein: CASRETGSNQPQHF
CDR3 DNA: TGTGCCAGTAGAGAGACGGGGAGCAATCAGCCCCAGCATTTT

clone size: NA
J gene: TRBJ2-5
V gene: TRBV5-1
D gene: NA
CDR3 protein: CASSPGLSLETQYF
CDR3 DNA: TGCGCCAGCAGCCCTGGACTCAGCTTAGAGACCCAGTACTTC

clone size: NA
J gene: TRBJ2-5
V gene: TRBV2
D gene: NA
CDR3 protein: CAIDTGGETQYF
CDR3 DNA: TGTGCCATCGACACCGGCGGGGAGACCCAGTACTTC

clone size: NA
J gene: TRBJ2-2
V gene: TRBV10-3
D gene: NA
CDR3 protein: CAISLTGELFF
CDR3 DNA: TGTGCCATCAGCTTGACCGGGGAGCTGTTTTTT

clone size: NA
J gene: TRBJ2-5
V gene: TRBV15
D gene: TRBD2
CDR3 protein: CATSRGLAGAETQYF
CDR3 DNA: TGTGCCACCAGCAGAGGACTAGCGGGAGCGGAGACCCAGTACTTC

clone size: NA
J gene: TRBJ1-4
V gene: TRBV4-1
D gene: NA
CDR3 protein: CASSQGGAGGWANEKLFF
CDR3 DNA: TGCGCCAGCAGCCAAGGCGGGGCCGGGGGTTGGGCTAATGAAAAACTGTTTTTT

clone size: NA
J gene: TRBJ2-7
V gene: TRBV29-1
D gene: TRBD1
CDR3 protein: CSVGQGEYEQYF
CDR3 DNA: TGCAGCGTAGGACAGGGGGAATACGAGCAGTACTTC

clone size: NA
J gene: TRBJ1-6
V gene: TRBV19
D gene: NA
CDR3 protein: CASRLVESPNSPLHF
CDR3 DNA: TGTGCCAGTAGATTGGTAGAGTCTCCGAATTCACCCCTCCACTTT

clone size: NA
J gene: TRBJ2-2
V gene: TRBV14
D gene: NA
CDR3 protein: CASSPTGIGELFF
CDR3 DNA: TGTGCCAGCAGCCCCACGGGGATCGGGGAGCTGTTTTTT

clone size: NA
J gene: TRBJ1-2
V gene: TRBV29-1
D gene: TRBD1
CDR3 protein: CSVDRTGDGYTF
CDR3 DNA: TGCAGCGTTGATAGGACAGGGGATGGCTACACCTTC

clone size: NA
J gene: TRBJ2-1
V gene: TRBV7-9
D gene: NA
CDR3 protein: CASSLVGGPSYNEQFF
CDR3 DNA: TGTGCCAGCAGCTTAGTCGGGGGGCCCTCCTACAATGAGCAGTTCTTC